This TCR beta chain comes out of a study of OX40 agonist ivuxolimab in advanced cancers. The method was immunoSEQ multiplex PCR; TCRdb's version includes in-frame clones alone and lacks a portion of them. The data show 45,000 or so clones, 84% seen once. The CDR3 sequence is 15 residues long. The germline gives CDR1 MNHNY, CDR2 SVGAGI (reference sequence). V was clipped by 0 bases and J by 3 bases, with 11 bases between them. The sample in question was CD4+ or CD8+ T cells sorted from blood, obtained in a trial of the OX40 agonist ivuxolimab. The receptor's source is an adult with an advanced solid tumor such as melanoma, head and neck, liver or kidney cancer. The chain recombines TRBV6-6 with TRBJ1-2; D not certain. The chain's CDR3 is CASSYSVGRDYGYTF. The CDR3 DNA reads TGTGCCAGCAGTTACTCGGTAGGGCGAGACTATGGCTACACCTTC.